Included here is one T cell receptor beta chain sequence, with context. The antigen is unknown. Each CDR3 protein is one row after TCRdb ran MiXCR on the 5' RACE reads. The sample has approximately 300,000 distinct CDR3 sequences, about an eighth seen once; the top ten hold 0.45% to 0.65%. This record belongs to a study of T cells after yellow fever vaccination. Study observations and caveats: The CD4 and CD8 compartments had a small share of their clonotypes in common.

Deletions cut 6 bases from V and 9 bases from J, with 15 bases between. The CDR3 totals 12 residues. Source: CD4+ T cells sorted from PBMCs, taken 45 days after the yellow fever booster vaccination. J is TRBJ2-7 and V is TRBV12-3 or TRBV12-4, with unresolved D. The sequence was collected from a man aged 30 to 45 who received the YFV17D yellow fever vaccine. The CDR3 bases are TGTGCCAGCAGCTCACCCCCACAAGGGCAGTACTTC. It codes for CASSSPPQGQYF.